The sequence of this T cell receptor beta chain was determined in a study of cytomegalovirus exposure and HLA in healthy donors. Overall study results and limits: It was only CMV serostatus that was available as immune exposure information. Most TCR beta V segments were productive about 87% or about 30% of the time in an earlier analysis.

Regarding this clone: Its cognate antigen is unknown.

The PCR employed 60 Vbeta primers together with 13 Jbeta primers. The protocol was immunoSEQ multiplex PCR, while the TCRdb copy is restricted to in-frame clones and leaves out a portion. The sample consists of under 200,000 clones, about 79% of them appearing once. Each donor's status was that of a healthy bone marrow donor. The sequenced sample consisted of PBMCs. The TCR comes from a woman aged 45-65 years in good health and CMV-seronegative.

CDR3 residues: CSVGAKTGIPFF. CDR3 DNA: TGCAGCGTTGGGGCTAAGACAGGGATTCCGTTCTTC. The chain uses TRBV29-1 and TRBJ2-1; 7 positions match TRBD1. Germline CDR1 is SQVTM and CDR2 is ANQGSEA. The junction had 12 bases not matched to a gene; V was cut back by 4 bases and J by 15 bases. CDR3 size: 12 residues.